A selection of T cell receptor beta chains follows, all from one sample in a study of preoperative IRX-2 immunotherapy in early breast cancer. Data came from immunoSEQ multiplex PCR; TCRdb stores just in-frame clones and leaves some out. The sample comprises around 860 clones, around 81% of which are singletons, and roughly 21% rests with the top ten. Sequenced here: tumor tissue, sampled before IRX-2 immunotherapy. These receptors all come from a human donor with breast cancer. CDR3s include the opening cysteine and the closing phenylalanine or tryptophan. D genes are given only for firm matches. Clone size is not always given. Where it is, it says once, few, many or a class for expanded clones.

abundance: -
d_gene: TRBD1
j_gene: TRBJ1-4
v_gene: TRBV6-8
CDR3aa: CASSDRGGEKLFF
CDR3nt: TGTGCCAGCAGTGACAGGGGGGGAGAAAAACTGTTTTTT

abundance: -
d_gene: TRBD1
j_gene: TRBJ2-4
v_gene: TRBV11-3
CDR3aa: CASSLGQGAKNIQYF
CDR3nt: TGTGCCAGCAGCTTGGGACAGGGGGCCAAAAACATTCAGTACTTC

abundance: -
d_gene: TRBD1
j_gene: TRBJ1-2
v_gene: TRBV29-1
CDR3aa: CSALRQGAGGYTF
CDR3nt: TGCAGCGCTCTACGACAGGGAGCAGGGGGCTACACCTTC

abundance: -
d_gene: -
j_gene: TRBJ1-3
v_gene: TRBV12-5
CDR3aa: CASTRGYSGNTIYF
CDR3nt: TGTGCCAGCACTAGGGGCTACTCTGGAAACACCATATATTTT

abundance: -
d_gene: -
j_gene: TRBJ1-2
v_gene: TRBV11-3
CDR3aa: CASSFNRGVGYGYTF
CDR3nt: TGTGCCAGCAGCTTCAATCGAGGGGTTGGATATGGCTACACCTTC

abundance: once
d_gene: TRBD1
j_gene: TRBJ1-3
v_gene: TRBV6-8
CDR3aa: CASQGAGNTIYF
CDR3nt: TGTGCCAGCCAGGGGGCAGGAAACACCATATATTTT

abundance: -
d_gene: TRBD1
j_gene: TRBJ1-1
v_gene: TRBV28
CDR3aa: CASSIREDRAANTEAFF
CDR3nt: TGTGCCAGCAGTATTAGAGAGGACAGGGCGGCGAACACTGAAGCTTTCTTT

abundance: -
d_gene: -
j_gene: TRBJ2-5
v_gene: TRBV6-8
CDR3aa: CASSYSVGGTKGKKETQYF
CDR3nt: TGTGCCAGCAGTTACTCGGTGGGGGGCACGAAGGGTAAAAAAGAGACCCAGTACTTC

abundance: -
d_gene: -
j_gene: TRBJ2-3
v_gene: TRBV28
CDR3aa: CASSFGNGLAGDTQYF
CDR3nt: -

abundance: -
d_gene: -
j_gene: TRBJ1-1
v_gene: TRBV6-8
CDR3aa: CASRDWKNTEAFF
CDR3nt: TGTGCCAGCAGGGACTGGAAGAACACTGAAGCTTTCTTT

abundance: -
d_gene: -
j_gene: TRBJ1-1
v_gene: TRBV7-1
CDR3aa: CASSFGANTEAFF
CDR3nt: TGTGCCAGCAGCTTCGGGGCGAACACTGAAGCTTTCTTT

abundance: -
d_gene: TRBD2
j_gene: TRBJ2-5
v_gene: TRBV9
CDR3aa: CASSPLGLAGTISQETQYF
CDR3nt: TGTGCCAGCAGTCCTCTTGGACTAGCGGGGACCATTTCTCAAGAGACCCAGTACTTC

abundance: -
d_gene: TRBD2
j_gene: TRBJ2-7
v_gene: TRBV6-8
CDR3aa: CASSLLGGQYEQYF
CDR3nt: TGTGCCAGCAGTCTTTTGGGAGGGCAATACGAGCAGTACTTC

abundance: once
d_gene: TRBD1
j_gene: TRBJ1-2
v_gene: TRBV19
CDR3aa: CASGSGQFDYGYTF
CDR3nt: TGTGCCAGTGGTTCGGGACAGTTTGACTATGGCTACACCTTC

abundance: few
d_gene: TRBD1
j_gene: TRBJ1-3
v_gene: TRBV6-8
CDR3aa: CAISGGDSSGNTIYF
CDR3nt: TGTGCCATCAGTGGAGGGGACAGCTCTGGAAACACCATATATTTT

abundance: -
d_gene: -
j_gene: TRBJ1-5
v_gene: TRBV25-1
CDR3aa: CASSGGRNQPQHF
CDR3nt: TGTGCCAGCAGTGGAGGGAGGAATCAGCCCCAGCATTTT

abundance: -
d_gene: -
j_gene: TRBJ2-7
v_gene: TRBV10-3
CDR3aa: CAISESTTGPQTYEQYF
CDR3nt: TGTGCCATCAGTGAGTCGACGACAGGCCCCCAAACCTACGAGCAGTACTTC

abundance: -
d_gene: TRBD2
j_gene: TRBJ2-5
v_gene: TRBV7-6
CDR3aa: CASSPPAGAETQYF
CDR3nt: TGTGCCAGCAGCCCCCCAGCGGGAGCGGAGACCCAGTACTTC

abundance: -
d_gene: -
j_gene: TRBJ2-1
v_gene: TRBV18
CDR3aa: CASSPRDTIVNEQFF
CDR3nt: TGTGCCAGCTCACCACGAGACACGATCGTCAATGAGCAGTTCTTC

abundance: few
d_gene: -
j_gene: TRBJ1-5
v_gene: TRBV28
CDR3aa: CASSRVDGGIISQHF
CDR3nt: TGTGCCAGCAGCCGCGTTGACGGAGGAATCATTTCCCAGCATTTT

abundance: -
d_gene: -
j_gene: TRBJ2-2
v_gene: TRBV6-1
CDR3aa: CASSEAGTGELFF
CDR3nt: TGTGCCAGCAGTGAAGCGGGCACCGGGGAGCTGTTTTTT

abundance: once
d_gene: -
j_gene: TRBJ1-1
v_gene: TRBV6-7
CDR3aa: CASSYGSEAFF
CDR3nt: TGTGCCAGCAGTTACGGGTCTGAAGCTTTCTTT

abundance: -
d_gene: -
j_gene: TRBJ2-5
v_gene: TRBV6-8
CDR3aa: CASSEGQEIQYF
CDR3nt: TGTGCCAGCAGTGAGGGGCAAGAGATCCAGTACTTC

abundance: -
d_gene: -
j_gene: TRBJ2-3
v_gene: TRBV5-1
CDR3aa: CASSPEGRGPDTQYF
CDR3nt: TGCGCCAGCAGCCCCGAAGGCCGGGGCCCAGATACGCAGTATTTT

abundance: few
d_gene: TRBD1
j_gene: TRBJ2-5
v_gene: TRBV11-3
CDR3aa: CASSHGTGFFQETQYF
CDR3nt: TGTGCCAGCAGCCACGGGACAGGGTTCTTCCAAGAGACCCAGTACTTC

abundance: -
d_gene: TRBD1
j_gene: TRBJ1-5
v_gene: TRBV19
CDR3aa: CASGGQNQPQHF
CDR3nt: TGTGCCAGTGGGGGACAGAATCAGCCCCAGCATTTT

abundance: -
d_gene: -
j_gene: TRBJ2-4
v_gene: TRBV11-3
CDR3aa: CASSGGEWAINIQYF
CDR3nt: TGTGCCAGCAGCGGCGGGGAGTGGGCAATAAACATTCAGTACTTC

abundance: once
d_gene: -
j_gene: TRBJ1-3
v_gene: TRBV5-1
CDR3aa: CASSLGQAIGNTIYF
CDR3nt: TGCGCCAGCAGCCTTGGTCAGGCAATAGGAAACACCATATATTTT

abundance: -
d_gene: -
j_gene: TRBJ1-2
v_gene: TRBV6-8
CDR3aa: CASSSAAGGYTF
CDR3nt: TGTGCCAGCAGTTCCGCGGCAGGAGGCTACACCTTC

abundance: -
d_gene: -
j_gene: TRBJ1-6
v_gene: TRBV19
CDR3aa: CASSISRYNSPLHF
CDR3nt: TGTGCCAGTAGTATATCCCGCTATAATTCACCCCTCCACTTT

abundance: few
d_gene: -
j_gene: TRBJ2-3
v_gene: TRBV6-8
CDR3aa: CASSASVTPITDTQYF
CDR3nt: TGTGCCAGCAGTGCCTCGGTGACACCGATCACAGATACGCAGTATTTT

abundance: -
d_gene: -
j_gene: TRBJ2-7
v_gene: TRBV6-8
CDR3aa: CASSEGPTYEQYF
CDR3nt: TGTGCCAGCAGCGAAGGCCCTACCTACGAGCAGTACTTC

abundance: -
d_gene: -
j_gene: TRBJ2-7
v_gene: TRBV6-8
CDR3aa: CASSINRYSYEQYF
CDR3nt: TGTGCCAGCAGTATTAACAGGTACTCCTACGAGCAGTACTTC

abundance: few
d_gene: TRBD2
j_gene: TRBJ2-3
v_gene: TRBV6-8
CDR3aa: CASSVTSGRSTDTQYF
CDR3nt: TGTGCCAGCAGTGTTACTAGCGGGAGATCCACAGATACGCAGTATTTT

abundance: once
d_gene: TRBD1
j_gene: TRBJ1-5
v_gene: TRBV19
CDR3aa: CASRPGQGLGQPQHF
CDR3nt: TGTGCCAGTAGGCCGGGACAGGGGCTCGGTCAGCCCCAGCATTTT

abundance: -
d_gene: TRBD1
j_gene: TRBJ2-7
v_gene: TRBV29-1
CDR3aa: CSVEGTGVLREQYF
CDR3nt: TGCAGCGTAGAGGGGACAGGGGTCCTGAGGGAGCAGTACTTC

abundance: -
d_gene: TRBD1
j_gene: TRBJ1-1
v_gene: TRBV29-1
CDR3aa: CSVRTGTSNTEAFF
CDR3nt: TGCAGCGTCCGGACAGGGACCTCGAACACTGAAGCTTTCTTT

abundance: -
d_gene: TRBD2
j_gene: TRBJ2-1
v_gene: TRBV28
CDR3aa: CASTPPGGRNEQFF
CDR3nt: TGTGCCAGCACCCCCCCGGGGGGACGGAATGAGCAGTTCTTC

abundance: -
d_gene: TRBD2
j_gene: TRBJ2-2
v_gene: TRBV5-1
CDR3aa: CASRSGKTNTGELFF
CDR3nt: TGCGCCAGCAGAAGCGGGAAGACGAACACCGGGGAGCTGTTTTTT

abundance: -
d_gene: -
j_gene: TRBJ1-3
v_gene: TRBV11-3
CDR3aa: CASSYLRGESGNTIYF
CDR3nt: TGTGCCAGCAGCTATCTCAGGGGCGAGTCTGGAAACACCATATATTTT

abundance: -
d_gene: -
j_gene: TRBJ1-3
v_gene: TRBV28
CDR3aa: CASTIFTGGERSGNTIYF
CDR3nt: TGTGCCAGCACCATCTTCACGGGGGGGGAAAGGTCTGGAAACACCATATATTTT

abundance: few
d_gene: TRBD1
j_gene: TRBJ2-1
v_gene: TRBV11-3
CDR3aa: CASSIWTGANEQFF
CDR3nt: TGTGCCAGCAGTATCTGGACAGGGGCCAATGAGCAGTTCTTC

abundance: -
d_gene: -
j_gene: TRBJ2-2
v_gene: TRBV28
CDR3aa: CASSLLSAAGELFF
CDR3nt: TGTGCCAGCAGTTTATTGAGTGCGGCCGGGGAGCTGTTTTTT

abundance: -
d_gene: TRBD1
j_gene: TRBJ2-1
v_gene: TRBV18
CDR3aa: CASSPLQGADNEQFF
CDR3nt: TGTGCCAGCTCACCATTACAGGGGGCGGACAATGAGCAGTTCTTC

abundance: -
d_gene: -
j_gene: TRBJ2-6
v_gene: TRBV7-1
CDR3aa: CASSLIGQSLTGANVLTF
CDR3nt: TGTGCCAGCAGCTTAATAGGGCAGTCTCTGACTGGGGCCAACGTCCTGACTTTC

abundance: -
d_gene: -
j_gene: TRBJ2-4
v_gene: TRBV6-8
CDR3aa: CASSGEGNIQYF
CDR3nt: TGTGCCAGCAGTGGGGAAGGGAACATTCAGTACTTC